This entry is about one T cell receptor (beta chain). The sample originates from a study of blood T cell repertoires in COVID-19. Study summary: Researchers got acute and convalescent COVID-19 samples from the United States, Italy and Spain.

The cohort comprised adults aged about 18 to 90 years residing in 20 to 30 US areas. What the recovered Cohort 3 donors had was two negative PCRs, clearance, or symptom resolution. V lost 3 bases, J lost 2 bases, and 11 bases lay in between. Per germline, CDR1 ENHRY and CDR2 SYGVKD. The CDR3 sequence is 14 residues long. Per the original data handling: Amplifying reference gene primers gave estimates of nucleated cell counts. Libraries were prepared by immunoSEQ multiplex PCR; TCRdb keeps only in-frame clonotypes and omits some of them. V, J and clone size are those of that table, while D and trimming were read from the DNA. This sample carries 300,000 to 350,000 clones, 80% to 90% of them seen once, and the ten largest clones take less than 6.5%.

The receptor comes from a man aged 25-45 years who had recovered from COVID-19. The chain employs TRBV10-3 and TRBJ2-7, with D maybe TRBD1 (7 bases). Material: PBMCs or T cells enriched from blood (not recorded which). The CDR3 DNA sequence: TGTGCCATCAGTGAAGGAGGGGGCCCCTACGAGCAGTACTTC. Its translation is CAISEGGGPYEQYF.